This T cell receptor (beta chain) was recorded in a study of cytomegalovirus exposure and HLA in healthy donors. Overall study findings and caveats: Previous analysis showed most TCR beta V segments were productive about 90% or about 30% of the time. What TCR beta sequences reportedly achieved was accurate prediction of HLA-A and HLA-B alleles in most subjects. In a later analysis, V- and J-gene trimming of beta chains associated with a DCLRE1C missense variant, replicated independently.

There are a few counts of this clone. As yet, its antigen is unknown. The CDR3 length is 13 residues. The V and J ends lost 7 bases and 5 bases respectively, with 14 bases between them. Germline V gene lookup returns CDR1 MNHEY and CDR2 SVGAGI. Researchers ran the PCR with 60 Vbeta and 13 Jbeta primers. Clones were read by immunoSEQ multiplex PCR, and TCRdb kept only the in-frame ones, dropping some. The data show roughly 34,000 clones, over 60% seen once. This TCR came from a man aged 25 to 40 in good health and CMV-seronegative. Sample: PBMCs. The V call is TRBV6-5, the J call TRBJ2-5; possibly TRBD2 for D (6 bases). CDR3 coding DNA: TGTGCCAGCATGTGGAGGGGTGGTGAGACCCAGTACTTC. Protein sequence: CASMWRGGETQYF.